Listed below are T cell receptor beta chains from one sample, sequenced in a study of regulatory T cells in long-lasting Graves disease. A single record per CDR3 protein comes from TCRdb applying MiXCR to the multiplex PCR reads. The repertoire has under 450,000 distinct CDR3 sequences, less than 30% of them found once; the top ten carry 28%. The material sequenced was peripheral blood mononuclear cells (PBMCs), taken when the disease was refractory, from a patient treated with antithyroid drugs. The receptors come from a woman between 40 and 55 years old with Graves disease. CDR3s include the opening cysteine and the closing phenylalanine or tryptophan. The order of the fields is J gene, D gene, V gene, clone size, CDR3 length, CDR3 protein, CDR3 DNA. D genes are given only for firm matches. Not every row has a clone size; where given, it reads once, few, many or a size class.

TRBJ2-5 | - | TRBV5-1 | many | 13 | CASNPGRQETQYF | TGCGCCAGCAATCCGGGCCGACAAGAGACCCAGTACTTC
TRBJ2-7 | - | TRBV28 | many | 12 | CASGRALGEQYF | TGTGCCAGCGGTCGGGCCTTGGGTGAGCAGTACTTC
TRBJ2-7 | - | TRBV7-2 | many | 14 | CASSTTRKAYEQYF | TGTGCCAGCAGCACCACACGAAAAGCCTACGAGCAGTACTTC
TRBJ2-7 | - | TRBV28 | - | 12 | CASRFGTYEQYF | TGTGCCAGCAGGTTCGGGACCTACGAGCAGTACTTC
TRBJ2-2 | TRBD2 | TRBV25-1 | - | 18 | CASSEYWAGGTITGELFF | TGTGCCAGCAGTGAATATTGGGCGGGAGGGACCATTACCGGGGAGCTGTTTTTT
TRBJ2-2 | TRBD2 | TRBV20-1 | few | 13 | CSARLAGTGELFF | TGCAGTGCCCGACTAGCGGGCACCGGGGAGCTGTTTTTT
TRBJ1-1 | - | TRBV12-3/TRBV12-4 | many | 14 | CASRTVEMNTEAFF | TGTGCCAGCAGGACCGTTGAGATGAACACTGAAGCTTTCTTT
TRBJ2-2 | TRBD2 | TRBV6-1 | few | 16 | CASIPVAGANTGELFF | TGTGCCAGCATCCCGGTAGCGGGAGCGAACACCGGGGAGCTGTTTTTT
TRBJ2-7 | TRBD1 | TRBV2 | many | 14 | CASLPGQSTYEQYF | TGTGCCAGTTTACCGGGACAGAGCACCTACGAGCAGTACTTC
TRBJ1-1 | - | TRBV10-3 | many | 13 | CAISGTENTEAFF | TGTGCCATCAGTGGGACAGAGAACACTGAAGCTTTCTTT
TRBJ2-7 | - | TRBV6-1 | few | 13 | CASTPGLPREQYF | TGTGCCAGCACACCGGGACTTCCTCGTGAGCAGTACTTC
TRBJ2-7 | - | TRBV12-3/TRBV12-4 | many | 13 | CASSFLTPAEQYF | TGTGCCAGCAGTTTTTTAACCCCTGCCGAGCAGTACTTC
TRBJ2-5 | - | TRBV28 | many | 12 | CATSGPGRTQYF | TGTGCCACCTCGGGGCCCGGAAGGACCCAGTACTTC
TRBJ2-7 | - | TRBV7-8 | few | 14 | CASSASDWSYEQYF | TGTGCCAGCAGCGCTTCGGACTGGAGCTACGAGCAGTACTTC
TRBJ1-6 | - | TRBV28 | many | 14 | CASSPDRTNSPLHF | TGTGCCAGCAGTCCAGACCGTACCAATTCACCCCTCCACTTT
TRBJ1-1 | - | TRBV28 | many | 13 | CASGTQGISEAFF | TGTGCCAGCGGCACTCAGGGGATATCTGAAGCTTTCTTT
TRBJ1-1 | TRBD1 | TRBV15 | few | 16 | CATSRVPRQGNTEAFF | TGTGCCACCAGCAGAGTCCCGCGACAGGGGAACACTGAAGCTTTCTTT
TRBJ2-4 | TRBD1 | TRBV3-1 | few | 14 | CASSQTGQVNIQYF | TGTGCCAGCAGCCAAACGGGACAGGTTAACATTCAGTACTTC
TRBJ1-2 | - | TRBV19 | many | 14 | CASSRDGANYGYTF | TGTGCCAGTAGCCGGGACGGAGCTAACTATGGCTACACCTTC
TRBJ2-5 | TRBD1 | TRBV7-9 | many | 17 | CASSPTRTGWYQETQYF | TGTGCCAGCAGCCCTACCCGGACAGGGTGGTACCAAGAGACCCAGTACTTC
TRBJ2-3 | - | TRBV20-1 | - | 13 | CSAPPAGADTQYF | TGCAGTGCCCCCCCGGCTGGGGCAGATACGCAGTATTTT
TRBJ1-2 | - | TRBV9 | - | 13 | CASSVGLFYGYTF | TGTGCCAGCAGCGTAGGGTTGTTCTATGGCTACACCTTC
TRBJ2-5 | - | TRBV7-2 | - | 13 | CASNFQAQETQYF | TGTGCCAGCAACTTCCAAGCCCAAGAGACCCAGTACTTC
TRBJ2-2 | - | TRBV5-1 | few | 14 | CASSTDRLTGELFF | TGCGCCAGCAGTACGGACAGACTCACCGGGGAGCTGTTTTTT
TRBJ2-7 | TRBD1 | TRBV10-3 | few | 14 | CAISGTGTPYEQYF | TGTGCCATCAGTGGGACAGGGACCCCCTACGAGCAGTACTTC
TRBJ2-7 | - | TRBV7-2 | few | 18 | CASSPFGVAPGTTYEQYF | TGTGCCAGCAGCCCCTTCGGGGTAGCTCCGGGGACCACCTACGAGCAGTACTTC
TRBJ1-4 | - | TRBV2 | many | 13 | CASSVIGGEKLFF | TGTGCCAGCAGTGTGATAGGGGGGGAAAAACTGTTTTTT
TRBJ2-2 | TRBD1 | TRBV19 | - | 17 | CASSPSLGTVQTGELFF | TGTGCCAGTAGTCCTTCCCTTGGGACAGTCCAAACCGGGGAGCTGTTTTTT
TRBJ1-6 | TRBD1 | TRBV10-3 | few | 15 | CAISDRGTDNSPLHF | TGTGCCATCAGTGATCGCGGGACAGATAATTCACCCCTCCACTTT
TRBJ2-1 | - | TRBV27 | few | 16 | CASSLAGLSSYNEQFF | TGTGCCAGCAGTTTAGCGGGACTCAGCTCCTACAATGAGCAGTTCTTC
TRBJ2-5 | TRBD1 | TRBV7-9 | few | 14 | CASSLADRVATQYF | TGTGCCAGCAGCTTAGCCGACAGGGTGGCGACCCAGTACTTC
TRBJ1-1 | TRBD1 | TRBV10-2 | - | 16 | CASSEPEGARDTEAFF | TGCGCCAGCAGTGAGCCTGAGGGGGCGCGGGACACTGAAGCTTTCTTT
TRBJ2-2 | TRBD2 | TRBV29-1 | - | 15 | CSVERIAGNYGELFF | TGCAGCGTTGAAAGAATAGCGGGAAATTACGGGGAGCTGTTTTTT
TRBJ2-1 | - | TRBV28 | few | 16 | CASSLSPVDSYNEQFF | TGTGCCAGCAGTTTGTCGCCAGTGGACTCCTACAATGAGCAGTTCTTC
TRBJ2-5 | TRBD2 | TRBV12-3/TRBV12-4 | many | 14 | CASSLSLAEETQYF | TGTGCCAGCAGTTTAAGTCTAGCGGAAGAGACCCAGTACTTC